The rows below give T cell receptor beta chains drawn from one sample of a study of T-cell memory formation after mild COVID-19. A single record per CDR3 protein comes from TCRdb applying MiXCR to the 5' RACE reads. The sample contains 500,000 to 550,000 distinct CDR3 sequences, around 21% of which appear only once. Material for sequencing was PBMCs or a T cell subset sorted from them (not recorded which). The receptors originated from an adult woman who had mild COVID-19 (a few samples of this study predate the infection). Cell type and time point are not known. CDR3s include the opening cysteine and the closing phenylalanine or tryptophan. The D gene is left open where the match is weak. Clone size is stated in some rows and not others, as once, few, many or a class when expanded.

j_call clone_size d_call v_call cdr3_aa cdr3_nt
TRBJ2-7 - - TRBV12-3/TRBV12-4 CASRGYGEQYF TGTGCCAGCAGGGGCTATGGGGAGCAGTACTTC
TRBJ1-1 - - TRBV20-1 CSASSGHTEAFF TGCAGTGCTAGTTCAGGGCACACTGAAGCTTTCTTT
TRBJ2-7 - - TRBV27 CASRPYRFQSYEQYF TGTGCCAGCAGACCATACAGGTTTCAATCCTACGAGCAGTACTTC
TRBJ1-2 - - TRBV3-1 CASRNRGGGYTF TGTGCCAGCAGAAATCGGGGTGGAGGCTACACCTTC
TRBJ2-3 few TRBD2 TRBV2 CASSDTSGGAKRDTQYF TGTGCCAGCAGTGATACTAGCGGGGGGGCGAAGAGGGATACGCAGTATTTT
TRBJ2-7 - - TRBV6-5 CASSYGPGAADYEQYF TGTGCCAGCAGTTACGGGCCGGGGGCGGCGGACTACGAGCAGTACTTC
TRBJ1-5 - - TRBV7-6 CASSLEVGQPQHF TGTGCCAGCAGCTTAGAGGTGGGGCAGCCCCAGCATTTT
TRBJ2-5 - TRBD1 TRBV30 CAWSLGQGKQETQYF TGTGCCTGGAGTTTAGGACAGGGAAAGCAAGAGACCCAGTACTTC
TRBJ2-1 - TRBD2 TRBV5-1 CASSLDLAGSYNEQFF TGCGCCAGCAGCTTGGATTTAGCGGGGTCCTACAATGAGCAGTTCTTC
TRBJ2-7 few - TRBV2 CASNIQGPSSYEQYF TGTGCCAGCAATATCCAGGGACCCTCCTCCTACGAGCAGTACTTC
TRBJ2-1 - TRBD1 TRBV29-1 CSVGRTGTYNEQFF TGCAGCGTTGGAAGGACAGGGACCTACAATGAGCAGTTCTTC
TRBJ2-7 few - TRBV6-1 CASSGPGHDMIYEQYF TGTGCCAGCAGTGGTCCGGGACACGATATGATCTACGAGCAGTACTTC
TRBJ1-1 many TRBD1 TRBV5-1 CASSLDRVNTEAFF TGTGCCAGCAGTTTAGACAGGGTGAACACTGAAGCTTTCTTT
TRBJ1-5 - - TRBV12-3/TRBV12-4 CASSSFTGWQPQHF TGTGCCAGCAGTTCCTTCACTGGTTGGCAGCCCCAGCATTTT
TRBJ2-1 many TRBD2 TRBV12-3/TRBV12-4 CASSRRTSGRVNSYNEQFF TGTGCCAGCAGTCGAAGGACTAGCGGGAGGGTTAACTCCTACAATGAGCAGTTCTTC
TRBJ2-5 - TRBD2 TRBV7-9 CASSRGTSGGRGETQYF TGTGCCAGCAGCCGGGGGACTAGCGGGGGCCGGGGTGAGACCCAGTACTTC
TRBJ2-5 - - TRBV20-1 CSARSEERGMVETQYF TGCAGTGCCCGCAGCGAGGAACGGGGCATGGTAGAGACCCAGTACTTC
TRBJ2-5 few - TRBV7-9 CAYLDRLYQETQYF TGTGCCTACCTCGACAGACTGTACCAAGAGACCCAGTACTTC
TRBJ2-5 - TRBD1 TRBV24-1 CATSDTGTGKETQYF TGTGCCACCAGTGACACTGGGACAGGGAAAGAGACCCAGTACTTC
TRBJ1-1 - - TRBV24-1 CATTQGGTGVTEAFF TGTGCCACCACCCAGGGCGGGACCGGGGTCACTGAAGCTTTCTTT
TRBJ2-2 - TRBD2 TRBV15 CATSRDQAGGPTGELFF TGTGCCACCAGCAGAGATCAGGCGGGAGGGCCGACCGGGGAGCTGTTTTTT
TRBJ2-3 - TRBD2 TRBV15 CATSSNGLAGGTDTQYF TGTGCCACCAGCTCTAACGGACTAGCGGGAGGGACAGATACGCAGTATTTT
TRBJ2-5 - - TRBV12-3/TRBV12-4 CASSPPIEETQYF TGTGCCAGCAGTCCACCCATTGAAGAGACCCAGTACTTC
TRBJ2-2 few - TRBV19 CASSYPGHITGELFF TGTGCCAGTAGTTATCCGGGGCACATTACCGGGGAGCTGTTTTTT
TRBJ2-1 few TRBD1 TRBV7-8 CASSLTRRGRLQGSYNEQFF TGTGCCAGCAGCTTAACACGTAGGGGGCGACTCCAGGGGTCCTACAATGAGCAGTTCTTC
TRBJ2-5 few TRBD2 TRBV12-3/TRBV12-4 CASSSTERGGQETQYF TGTGCCAGCAGTTCGACAGAGCGGGGGGGCCAAGAGACCCAGTACTTC
TRBJ2-1 few TRBD1 TRBV19 CASQWGQGAYEQFF TGTGCCAGTCAATGGGGGCAGGGGGCCTATGAGCAGTTCTTC
TRBJ2-7 - - TRBV7-9 CASSLGSGVPYEQYF TGTGCCAGCAGCTTAGGATCAGGTGTCCCCTACGAGCAGTACTTC
TRBJ1-5 - - TRBV5-1 CASSLGGNGGNQPQHF TGCGCCAGCAGCTTGGGAGGGAATGGTGGCAATCAGCCCCAGCATTTT
TRBJ2-4 - - TRBV7-6 CASSLGPTMRAKNIQYF TGTGCCAGCAGCCTAGGACCAACTATGAGAGCCAAAAACATTCAGTACTTC
TRBJ2-5 - - TRBV27 CASSLYLPRGEETKYF TGTGCCAGCAGTTTATATCTACCGAGGGGGGAAGAGACCAAGTACTTC
TRBJ2-2 - - TRBV24-1 CATSVTGNTGELFF TGTGCCACCAGTGTAACGGGTAACACCGGGGAGCTGTTTTTT
TRBJ2-1 many - TRBV5-1 CASSLGQGGLVF TGCGCCAGCAGCTTGGGGCAGGGAGGTTTAGTCTTC
TRBJ2-5 few TRBD2 TRBV20-1 CSARVLASGDSETQYF TGCAGTGCTAGAGTTTTGGCTAGCGGGGACTCGGAGACCCAGTACTTC
TRBJ1-1 few - TRBV7-8 CASSLAAPDEAFF TGTGCCAGCAGCTTAGCGGCACCTGATGAAGCTTTCTTT
TRBJ1-6 few - TRBV6-2/TRBV6-3 CASTSLQGKGSLNSPLHF TGTGCCAGCACCTCCTTACAGGGAAAGGGGTCCTTGAATTCACCCCTCCACTTT
TRBJ2-4 - TRBD1 TRBV28 CASTTPGTGGNIQYF TGTGCCAGCACCACACCTGGGACAGGGGGAAACATTCAGTACTTC
TRBJ2-2 - - TRBV7-2 CASSLVSESGELFF TGTGCCAGCAGCTTAGTCTCGGAGTCCGGGGAGCTGTTTTTT
TRBJ1-1 - TRBD1 TRBV20-1 CSARGVGQGLSAFF TGCAGTGCTAGAGGGGTCGGACAGGGGTTGAGCGCTTTCTTT
TRBJ2-2 - TRBD1 TRBV20-1 CSARGQTGAGNTGELFF TGCAGTGCTAGAGGACAAACAGGGGCTGGAAACACCGGGGAGCTGTTTTTT
TRBJ2-2 few TRBD1 TRBV12-3/TRBV12-4 CASSFEGATGELFF TGTGCCAGCAGTTTTGAGGGGGCCACCGGGGAGCTGTTTTTT
TRBJ2-1 - - TRBV20-1 CSAVTTDEQFF TGCAGTGCCGTCACTACGGATGAGCAGTTCTTC
TRBJ1-5 few - TRBV4-1 CASSQDPAGVGQPQHF TGCGCCAGCAGCCAAGATCCGGCCGGGGTCGGACAGCCCCAGCATTTT
TRBJ2-1 - TRBD2 TRBV5-6 CASSLASGVEQFF TGTGCCAGCAGCTTGGCTAGCGGGGTTGAGCAGTTCTTC
TRBJ2-7 few TRBD2 TRBV11-2 CASSPRAGVPYEQYF TGTGCCAGCAGCCCCCGAGCGGGAGTCCCCTACGAGCAGTACTTC
TRBJ2-7 many - TRBV4-1 CASSQDRVSYEQYF TGCGCCAGCAGCCAAGACAGGGTGTCCTACGAGCAGTACTTC
TRBJ2-3 - TRBD2 TRBV18 CASSPLAASGTADTQYF TGTGCCAGCTCCCCTTTGGCGGCTAGCGGGACGGCAGATACGCAGTATTTT
TRBJ2-1 - TRBD2 TRBV5-1 CASRGGGGPYNEQFF TGCGCCAGCAGGGGCGGCGGGGGGCCGTACAATGAGCAGTTCTTC
TRBJ1-2 - - TRBV7-9 CASSLITALYGYTF TGTGCCAGCAGCTTAATCACGGCGCTTTATGGCTACACCTTC
TRBJ2-1 many - TRBV11-2 CASSQVGGFVDEQFF TGTGCCAGCAGCCAAGTGGGGGGATTCGTCGATGAGCAGTTCTTC
TRBJ2-7 - - TRBV29-1 CSVEGDQSYEQYF TGCAGCGTTGAAGGGGACCAATCCTACGAGCAGTACTTC
TRBJ2-7 few TRBD1 TRBV5-6 CASKRTGSYEQYF TGTGCCAGCAAGCGGACAGGCTCCTACGAGCAGTACTTC